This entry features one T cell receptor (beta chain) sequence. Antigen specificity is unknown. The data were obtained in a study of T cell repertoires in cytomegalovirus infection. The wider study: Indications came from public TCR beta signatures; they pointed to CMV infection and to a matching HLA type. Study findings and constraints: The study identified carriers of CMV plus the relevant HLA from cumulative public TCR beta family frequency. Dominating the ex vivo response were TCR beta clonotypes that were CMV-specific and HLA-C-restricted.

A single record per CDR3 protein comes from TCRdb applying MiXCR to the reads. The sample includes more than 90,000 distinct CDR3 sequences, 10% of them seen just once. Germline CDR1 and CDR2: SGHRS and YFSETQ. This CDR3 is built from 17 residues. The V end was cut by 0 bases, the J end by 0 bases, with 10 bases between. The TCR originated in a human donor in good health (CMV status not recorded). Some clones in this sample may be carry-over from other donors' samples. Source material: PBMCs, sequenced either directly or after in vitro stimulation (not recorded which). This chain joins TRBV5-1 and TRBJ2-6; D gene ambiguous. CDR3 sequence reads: CASSLGQLRSGANVLTF. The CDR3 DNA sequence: TGCGCCAGCAGCTTGGGGCAGCTTCGCTCTGGGGCCAACGTCCTGACTTTC.